These 19 T cell receptor beta chains came from one sample sequenced in a study of T-cell memory formation after mild COVID-19. TCRdb reanalysed the 5' RACE reads using MiXCR and keeps one entry per CDR3 protein. The sample holds a few hundred thousand distinct CDR3 sequences, roughly 19% seen once. Sample: PBMCs or a T cell subset sorted from them (not recorded which). All receptors come from a man younger than 30 who had mild COVID-19 (a few samples of this study predate the infection). Cell type and time point are not known.

The genes are TRBV4-3 and TRBJ2-1, with a weak D call TRBD2 (6 bases). Germline CDR1 and CDR2: LGHNA and YSLEER. This CDR3 comprises 16 residues. V gave up 0 bases and J gave up 4 bases, with 13 bases separating them. DNA for the CDR3: TGCGCCAGCAGCCAAGACGGCGCGGGGCGGTACAATGAGCAGTTCTTC. Residues: CASSQDGAGRYNEQFF.

The rearrangement links TRBV7-9 to TRBJ2-1; no clear D gene. This CDR3 spans 17 amino acids. Germline V gene data show CDR1 as SEHNR and CDR2 as FQNEAQ (reference sequence). V lost 0 bases to trimming and J lost 4 bases, with 16 bases between them. The CDR3, as DNA: TGTGCCAGCAGCTTAGCTCTTTCACTTATAGCTTACAATGAGCAGTTCTTC. Amino acids: CASSLALSLIAYNEQFF.

The CDR3 is CASSSRDRGSKLFF. CDR3 DNA: TGTGCCAGCAGTTCCCGGGACAGGGGGTCGAAACTGTTTTTT. The chain carries TRBV27 and TRBJ1-4, with 11 bases lining up with TRBD1. This CDR3 has 14 residues. V shed 4 bases and J 11 bases; nucleotides not matched to a gene: 6. Germline V lookup: CDR1 MNHEY, CDR2 SMNVEV (reference sequence).

The sample holds a few counts of this clonotype. The V gene is TRBV4-3, the J gene TRBJ2-2, with 15 nucleotides matching TRBD2. This CDR3 comprises 19 residues. Trimming removed 4 bases from V and 4 bases from J; junction bases left unmatched: 10. Per the germline V gene, CDR1 is LGHNA and CDR2 is YSLEER. CDR3 bases: TGCGCCAGCAGCCCCTCGCGAGGACTAGCGGGGGGGCTCACCGGGGAGCTGTTTTTT. The encoded protein is CASSPSRGLAGGLTGELFF.

This clonotype turned up a few times. The rearrangement uses TRBV11-2 and TRBJ2-3; the D is unclear. The CDR3 length is 12 residues. Germline values: CDR1 SGHAT, CDR2 FQNNGV. Trimming pared 1 base from V and 5 bases from J, leaving 4 bases between. CDR3 in amino acids: CASSLVLDTQYF. The CDR3 DNA follows: TGTGCCAGCAGCTTAGTTCTAGATACGCAGTATTTT.

The V and J genes are TRBV3-1 and TRBJ2-3, with TRBD2 matching 7 bases. J was trimmed by 1 base and V by 2 bases; bases with no gene match: 6. The CDR3 consists of 16 residues. CDR1 and CDR2 (germline): LGHDT, YNNKEL (reference sequence). CDR3 amino acids: CASSQQERDGTDTQYF. CDR3 coding DNA: TGTGCCAGCAGCCAACAGGAGCGGGATGGCACAGATACGCAGTATTTT.

This clonotype has just a few counts. The rearrangement links TRBV6-1 to TRBJ2-5; D gene unclear. V lost 8 bases and J lost 0, with 13 bases in between. The CDR3 has 14 amino acids. From germline, CDR1 is MNHNS and CDR2 SASEGT. DNA for the CDR3: TGTGCCAGCTTCGACCAAAGATACCAAGAGACCCAGTACTTC. Protein sequence: CASFDQRYQETQYF.

CDR3 in amino acids: CASSQGDSSYNEQFF. The CDR3 nucleotides are TGCGCCAGCAGTCAAGGGGATAGCTCCTACAATGAGCAGTTCTTC. V gene TRBV23-1 combines with J gene TRBJ2-1; D not resolved. TRBV23-1 is filed as an ORF, its function uncertain. Between the trimmed V and J ends, which lost 2 bases and 0 bases, there was a span of 8 bases. The CDR3 extends over 15 amino acids.

This clonotype was counted only a few times. V gene TRBV28 combines with J gene TRBJ2-2; no clear D gene. CDR1 is MDHEN and CDR2 is SYDVKM in the germline V gene. Trimming removed 6 bases from V and 0 bases from J, with 11 bases in between. The CDR3 has 15 amino acids. The CDR3 loop reads CASSPASANTGELFF. In DNA form, the CDR3 reads TGTGCCAGCAGCCCTGCAAGTGCGAACACCGGGGAGCTGTTTTTT.

This clonotype was observed many times. V gene TRBV7-6 combines with J gene TRBJ2-2; D is unclear. Trimming took off 2 bases at V and 2 bases at J, with 3 bases between the two ends. From germline, CDR1 is SGHVS and CDR2 FNYEAQ. CDR3 length equals 13 residues. In nucleotides, the CDR3 is TGTGCCAGCAGCTTAAGCAACACCGGGGAGCTGTTTTTT. Translation gives CASSLSNTGELFF.

The sample holds a few counts of this clonotype. This chain uses TRBV20-1 with TRBJ1-1, with 12 bases that match TRBD1. Trimming took 6 bases from V and 2 from J; bases not matched to a gene: 10. CDR1 and CDR2 (germline): DFQATT, SNEGSKA (reference sequence). This CDR3 contains 16 residues. In nucleotides, the CDR3 is TGCAGTGCCCAGCCCGGGACAGGGGGCTATAACACTGAAGCTTTCTTT. Its translation: CSAQPGTGGYNTEAFF.

CDR3 in amino acids: CASSDTTGVTEAFF. CDR3 in DNA: TGTGCCAGCAGCGACACCACAGGGGTCACTGAAGCTTTCTTT. The chain combines TRBV7-9 with TRBJ1-1, with 7 bases that match TRBD1. This CDR3 comprises 14 residues. Germline lookup yields CDR1 SEHNR and CDR2 FQNEAQ (reference sequence). Trimming cost V 5 bases and J 4 bases; bases outside gene matches: 7.

The chain employs TRBV4-2 and TRBJ2-1; D call uncertain. Germline CDR1 and CDR2: LGHNA and YNFKEQ. CDR3 length equals 16 residues. Trimming removed 4 bases at V and 10 bases at J, with 23 bases between. CDR3 DNA: TGTGCCAGCAGCCCCCAAGTTGGTAGTAGTTTCGGCGAGCAGTTCTTC. It is translated as CASSPQVGSSFGEQFF.

This clonotype was observed a few times. The DNA for the CDR3 is TGTGCCAGCAGGCTAGCGGGCCCGAATGAGCAGTTCTTC. It specifies CASRLAGPNEQFF. V and J are TRBV7-2 and TRBJ2-1, with 8 bases identical to TRBD2. The germline V gene has CDR1 SGHTA and CDR2 FQGNSA. Trimming took 6 bases from V and 7 from J; bases not matched to a gene: 5. This CDR3 has 13 residues.

This clonotype was found a few times. The chain has TRBV24-1 and TRBJ2-6; tentative D call: TRBD2 (5 bases). V dropped 4 bases and J dropped 0 bases, with 6 bases sitting between them. CDR3 length: 15 amino acids. CDR1 KGHDR and CDR2 SFDVKD come from the germline V gene. CDR3 sequence: CATSERGSGANVLTF. Here the CDR3 DNA reads TGTGCCACCAGTGAACGGGGCTCTGGGGCCAACGTCCTGACTTTC.

The chain uses TRBV7-9 and TRBJ2-1; D not resolved. This CDR3 region has 15 residues. The germline V and J ends were trimmed by 5 bases and 5 bases, with 16 bases remaining between them. The germline V gene has CDR1 SEHNR and CDR2 FQNEAQ (reference sequence). CDR3 DNA: TGTGCCAGCAGCCCGGTGATGGGCGGCGACAATGAGCAGTTCTTC. Its protein product is CASSPVMGGDNEQFF.

The rearrangement uses TRBV5-5 and TRBJ1-2; possible D gene TRBD1, 5 bases. This CDR3 is built from 14 residues. Looked up from germline, CDR1 is SGHKS and CDR2 is YYEKEE (reference sequence). The V gene lost 5 bases and the J gene lost 2 bases, with 13 bases spanning the gap. CDR3 sequence reads: CASRLRGLNYGYTF. In DNA form, the CDR3 reads TGTGCCAGCAGACTGAGGGGCCTCAACTATGGCTACACCTTC. The variable domain in full, with the rest retrieved from reference TRBV5-5 and TRBJ1-2, is DAGVTQSPTHLIKTRGQQVTLRCSPISGHKSVSWYQQVLGQGPQFIFQYYEKEERGRGNFPDRFSARQFPNYSSELNVNALLLGDSALYLCASRLRGLNYGYTFGSGTRLTVV.

This clonotype has just a few counts. The chain joins TRBV20-1 to TRBJ1-1; perhaps TRBD1 as D (6 bases). Germline V gene data show CDR1 as DFQATT and CDR2 as SNEGSKA (reference sequence). With 0 bases removed from V and 1 base from J, the gap between germline ends came to 15 bases. The CDR3 totals 16 residues. As DNA, the CDR3 is TGCAGTGCTAGAGATCCCCGTGGGGGCGAGAACACTGAAGCTTTCTTT. This codes for CSARDPRGGENTEAFF.

In its sample, this clonotype was seen a few times. J is TRBJ2-7 and V is TRBV7-2, with TRBD2 identical over 7 bases. With V trimmed by 5 bases and J by 1 base, 8 bases remained unmatched. Germline CDR1 is SGHTA and CDR2 is FQGNSA. The CDR3 contains 15 residues. CDR3 sequence: CASSKVLSGSYEQYF. CDR3 nucleotides: TGTGCCAGCAGCAAGGTCCTTAGCGGGTCCTACGAGCAGTACTTC.